A single sample gave rise to the 19 T cell receptor beta chains below, sequenced in a study of identical twins. TCRdb reprocessed the 5' RACE reads via MiXCR and lists one record per CDR3 protein. The data show about 300,000 distinct CDR3 sequences, roughly an eighth seen once. The data also belong to a second study, concerning yellow fever vaccine responses in identical twins.

Specimen: CD8+ T cells sorted from blood. These receptors were collected from a woman under 30 in good health.

This clonotype was seen a handful of times. The chain joins TRBV29-1 to TRBJ1-2; TRBD1 matches 7 bases. The germline CDR1 and CDR2 sequences are SQVTM and ANQGSEA. CDR3 length: 17 amino acids. Trimming removed 2 bases from V and 4 bases from J; junction bases left unmatched: 16. CDR3 DNA sequence: TGCAGCGTTGAATCCGGGGCCGGGACAGCAATCCCCTATGGCTACACCTTC. Its translation is CSVESGAGTAIPYGYTF.

The sample holds a few counts of this clonotype. The rearrangement uses TRBV15 and TRBJ2-1; a possible D gene is TRBD1 (5 bases). Germline lookup yields CDR1 LNHNV and CDR2 YYDKDF (reference sequence). The CDR3 consists of 16 residues. V dropped 3 bases and J dropped 1 base, with 13 bases sitting between them. The CDR3 protein is CATSRIQESSYNEQFF. In DNA, the CDR3 is TGTGCCACCAGCAGGATACAGGAATCTTCCTACAATGAGCAGTTCTTC.

Only a few counts were recorded for this clonotype. The rearrangement uses TRBV27 and TRBJ2-1; 10 nucleotides align to TRBD1. Germline CDR1 is MNHEY and CDR2 is SMNVEV (reference sequence). This CDR3 has 13 amino acids. V was clipped by 9 bases and J by 8 bases; unmatched bases: 7. CDR3 sequence reads: CASGQGDGDEQFF. CDR3 sequence (DNA): TGTGCCAGTGGACAGGGGGATGGTGATGAGCAGTTCTTC.

This clonotype turned up a few times. The chain employs TRBV3-1 and TRBJ2-3; the D is unclear. The CDR3 is 16 amino acids. Germline loops: CDR1 LGHDT, CDR2 YNNKEL (reference sequence). Trimming removed 0 bases at V and 1 base at J, with 11 bases between. The CDR3 here is CASSQEGLGGTDTQYF. The CDR3, as DNA: TGTGCCAGCAGCCAAGAAGGTCTGGGCGGCACAGATACGCAGTATTTT.

The gene calls are TRBV2 and TRBJ2-7, with TRBD1 as a possible D gene (6 bases). CDR3 length: 14 residues. Trimming pared 6 bases from V and 4 bases from J, leaving 16 bases between. Germline CDR1 is SNHLY and CDR2 is FYNNEI. DNA for the CDR3: TGTGCCAGCAGGGTACCGGGACACCAGTACGAGCAGTACGTC. Its translation is CASRVPGHQYEQYV.

The chain uses TRBV20-1 and TRBJ2-7; 9 bases map to TRBD2. V was clipped by 5 bases and J by 4 bases; unmatched bases: 6. The CDR3 spans 13 residues. Germline V CDR1 and CDR2: DFQATT, SNEGSKA (reference sequence). This chain's CDR3 is CSASSGDRYEQYF. CDR3 coding DNA: TGCAGTGCTTCTAGCGGGGATAGATACGAGCAGTACTTC.

This clonotype was detected many times. This chain uses TRBV3-1 with TRBJ2-2; 11 nucleotides line up with TRBD2. The J segment lost 4 bases and the V segment lost 4 bases, leaving 2 bases of the junction unmatched. In germline, CDR1 is LGHDT, CDR2 YNNKEL (reference sequence). The CDR3 is 15 residues long. The CDR3 protein is CASSRGTSGTGELFF. The CDR3, as DNA: TGTGCCAGCAGCCGAGGGACTAGCGGCACCGGGGAGCTGTTTTTT.

This chain links TRBV27 with TRBJ2-1; D may be TRBD1 (6 bases). The CDR3 extends over 14 amino acids. Trimming cost V 7 bases and J 3 bases, with 13 bases left between them. The germline gives CDR1 MNHEY, CDR2 SMNVEV (reference sequence). The CDR3, as DNA: TGTGCCAGCAAGGGGGACCAGAACTACAATGAGCAGTTCTTC. Protein: CASKGDQNYNEQFF.

The V and J genes are TRBV5-1 and TRBJ2-1; 7 nucleotides align to TRBD2. The CDR3 runs 15 residues. Germline CDR1 SGHRS, CDR2 YFSETQ. J lost 6 bases, V lost 0 bases, and 6 bases had no gene match. The CDR3, as DNA: TGCGCCAGCAGCTTGGGAGTTCCGGGAGGCAATGAGCAGTTCTTC. It is translated as CASSLGVPGGNEQFF.

The genes are TRBV13 and TRBJ2-7; D unclear. V was cut by 5 bases and J by 0 bases, with 11 bases left in between. The CDR3 spans 14 residues. Germline V lookup: CDR1 PRHDT, CDR2 FYEKMQ (reference sequence). In DNA form, the CDR3 reads TGTGCCAGCAGCACACAGAGCCCCTCCTACGAGCAGTACTTC. Protein: CASSTQSPSYEQYF.

This clonotype has only a few counts. The chain carries TRBV28 and TRBJ1-1, with D uncertain. The CDR3 totals 11 residues. Germline-derived CDR1 and CDR2 are MDHEN and SYDVKM. Trimming left V 9 bases short and J 6 bases short, with 11 bases between. As DNA, the CDR3 is TGTGCCAGTGTCTCCGGGGCTGAAGCTTTCTTT. Translated: CASVSGAEAFF.

The chain carries TRBV15 and TRBJ2-7; D perhaps matches TRBD1 (5 bases). This CDR3 has 14 amino acids. Germline CDR1 and CDR2: LNHNV and YYDKDF (reference sequence). Trimming stripped 5 bases from V and 2 bases from J, with 13 bases between. Here the CDR3 reads CATSGPDNPYEQYF. The CDR3 nucleotides are TGTGCCACCAGCGGACCGGACAACCCCTACGAGCAGTACTTC.

This clonotype has more than one count but fewer than ten. This chain joins TRBV27 and TRBJ2-3; tentatively, D is TRBD2 (5 bases). Germline V gene sequence: CDR1 MNHEY, CDR2 SMNVEV (reference sequence). V lost 1 base to trimming and J lost 5 bases, with 7 bases between them. The CDR3 covers 13 residues. The CDR3 here is CASSLFRGDTQYF. CDR3 bases: TGTGCCAGCAGTTTATTCCGGGGAGATACGCAGTATTTT.

This clonotype was counted many times. The rearrangement joins TRBV5-5 to TRBJ2-1, with 14 nucleotides matching TRBD2. J lost 11 bases, V lost 4 bases, and 8 bases had no gene match. The CDR3 spans 15 residues. CDR1 and CDR2 from the germline V gene are SGHKS and YYEKEE (reference sequence). CDR3 amino acids: CASSVGLAGDIQQFF. The CDR3 DNA reads TGTGCCAGCAGCGTGGGACTAGCGGGAGACATTCAGCAGTTCTTC. The entire variable domain, with the rest obtained from reference TRBV5-5 and TRBJ2-1, is as follows: DAGVTQSPTHLIKTRGQQVTLRCSPISGHKSVSWYQQVLGQGPQFIFQYYEKEERGRGNFPDRFSARQFPNYSSELNVNALLLGDSALYLCASSVGLAGDIQQFFGPGTRLTVL.

There are many counts of this clonotype. The V call is TRBV3-1, the J call TRBJ2-3; D is unresolved. This CDR3 contains 16 residues. In germline, CDR1 is LGHDT, CDR2 YNNKEL (reference sequence). V gave up 0 bases and J gave up 0 bases, with 10 bases separating them. The CDR3 region has the DNA TGTGCCAGCAGCCAAGAGAGTGTACGTAGCACAGATACGCAGTATTTT. Its translation is CASSQESVRSTDTQYF.

V usage is TRBV7-9 and J usage is TRBJ2-1, with 9 bases identical to TRBD1. This CDR3 comprises 15 residues. V shed 8 bases, J shed 8 bases, and the junction held 13 bases outside the gene matches. Germline V gene data show CDR1 as SEHNR and CDR2 as FQNEAQ (reference sequence). In DNA form, the CDR3 reads TGTGCCAGCTTTACCGGACAGGGGTTTTTCGATGAGCAGTTCTTC. Encoded protein: CASFTGQGFFDEQFF. Looking up the rest from reference TRBV7-9 and TRBJ2-1 gives the full variable domain: DTGVSQNPRHKITKRGQNVTFRCDPISEHNRLYWYRQTLGQGPEFLTYFQNEAQLEKSRLLSDRFSAERPKGSFSTLEIQRTEQGDSAMYLCASFTGQGFFDEQFFGPGTRLTVL.

This chain uses TRBV7-8 with TRBJ2-7; 12 nucleotides match TRBD1. The CDR3 has 15 amino acids. Losses at the gene ends were 2 bases for V and 4 bases for J; bases not matched to a gene: 3. Per the germline V gene, CDR1 is SGHVS and CDR2 is FQNEAQ. CDR3 loop: CASSLWDRGLYEQYV. CDR3 in DNA: TGTGCCAGCAGCTTATGGGACAGGGGGCTATACGAGCAGTACGTC.

The rearrangement links TRBV12-3 or TRBV12-4 to TRBJ2-1; D is possibly TRBD1 or TRBD2 (5 bases each). Trimming took 8 bases from V and 3 from J, leaving 11 bases between them. The CDR3 runs to 13 residues. CDR3 DNA: TGTGCCAGCCCGGGACGGGACTACAATGAGCAGTTCTTC. This encodes CASPGRDYNEQFF.

V gene TRBV7-8 combines with J gene TRBJ2-2, with 7 bases lining up with TRBD2. The CDR3 is 15 residues long. J lost 4 bases, V lost 9 bases, and 11 bases had no gene match. In germline, CDR1 is SGHVS, CDR2 FQNEAQ. CDR3 DNA sequence: TGTGCCAGTGAGCGGGGAAGAGGTGGCACCGGGGAGCTGTTTTTT. This encodes CASERGRGGTGELFF.